This TCR beta chain was found in a study of shared T cell receptors in the human thymus. The method was immunoSEQ multiplex PCR; TCRdb's version includes in-frame clones alone and lacks a portion of them. The table lists some 700,000 clones, approximately 83% of them singletons. Germline loops: CDR1 ENHRY, CDR2 SYGVKD. Trimming cost V 4 bases and J 0 bases; bases outside gene matches: 5. The CDR3 extends over 15 amino acids. These data also formed part of another study, on human thymus T cells.

Source material: thymocytes. The rearrangement links TRBV10-3 to TRBJ1-1; 7 bases agree with TRBD1. This sequence was found in a girl less than two years old with a congenital heart defect. As DNA, the CDR3 is TGTGCCATCAGTGCGGGGGACAGTTTGAACACTGAAGCTTTCTTT. It encodes CAISAGDSLNTEAFF.